These T cell receptor beta chains were read from a single sample in a study of beta chain features in type 1 diabetes. Clones were read by immunoSEQ multiplex PCR, and TCRdb kept only the in-frame ones, dropping some. The table records 550,000 to 850,000 clones, about an eighth of them present only once. The sample was naive CD4+ T cells from blood. The receptors were sampled from a young man with type 1 diabetes. CDR3s include the opening cysteine and the closing phenylalanine or tryptophan. D genes are given only for firm matches. Not all rows give a size; the values are once, few, many and, for expanded clones, a class.

v_gene,d_gene,j_gene,abundance,CDR3nt,CDR3aa
TRBV5-6,TRBD1,TRBJ2-1,.,TGTGCCAGCACCAATCAAGGGCCAGGGGGCATTGAGCAGTTCTTC,CASTNQGPGGIEQFF
TRBV20-1,.,TRBJ2-7,.,TGCAGTGCTAGGCCAGACTACGAGCAGTACTTC,CSARPDYEQYF
TRBV10-1,.,TRBJ2-7,.,TGCGCCAGCGATTACCCCGAGCAGTACTTC,CASDYPEQYF
TRBV5-1,TRBD2,TRBJ2-2,few,TGCGCCAGCAGCCCGGGACTAACGAACACCGGGGAGCTGTTTTTT,CASSPGLTNTGELFF
TRBV28,.,TRBJ1-4,.,TGTGCCAGCAGTTTACCACCAGCCGATGAAAAACTGTTTTTT,CASSLPPADEKLFF
TRBV7-3,TRBD2,TRBJ2-5,few,TGTGCCAGCAGCCCTACTAGCGGGGTACAAGAGACCCAGTACTTC,CASSPTSGVQETQYF
TRBV9,TRBD2,TRBJ2-1,.,TGTGCCAGCAGCGTAGCTCGGTTGGTCCCAGCGGGGGGGAATAATGAGCAGTTCTTC,CASSVARLVPAGGNNEQFF
TRBV30,.,TRBJ1-1,.,TGTGCCTGTCCCCGGGAGGGAGGAGAAGCTTTCTTT,CACPREGGEAFF
TRBV11-1,.,TRBJ2-2,few,TGTGCCAGCAGCTTCGGGCACCCAGCCGGGGAGCTGTTTTTT,CASSFGHPAGELFF
TRBV11-1,.,TRBJ1-5,.,TGTGCCAGCAGCATGGGGGGAGATCAGCCCCAGCATTTT,CASSMGGDQPQHF
TRBV11-3,TRBD2,TRBJ2-3,.,TGTGCCAGCAGCGACCTAGCGGATCCCACAGATACGCAGTATTTT,CASSDLADPTDTQYF
TRBV2,.,TRBJ2-1,.,TGTGCCAGCAGTCCCTACAATGAGCAGTTCTTC,CASSPYNEQFF
TRBV5-4,TRBD1,TRBJ1-1,.,TGTGCCACCAACATACAGGGGGCTGGCACTGAAGCTTTCTTT,CATNIQGAGTEAFF
TRBV30,.,TRBJ2-7,few,TGTGCCTGGAGTCGGACCCTCTCCTACGAGCAGTACTTC,CAWSRTLSYEQYF
TRBV18,TRBD2,TRBJ2-3,.,TGTGCCAGCTCACTAGGGACTAGCGGGACCACAGATACGCAGTATTTT,CASSLGTSGTTDTQYF
TRBV28,.,TRBJ1-6,.,TGTGCCAGCAGCCTAAATTCACCCCTCCACTTT,CASSLNSPLHF
TRBV2,.,TRBJ1-3,.,TGTGCCAGCAGTACAGGGCTAGGAAACACCATATATTTT,CASSTGLGNTIYF
TRBV5-1,TRBD2,TRBJ2-2,once,TGCGCCAGCAGCCCGGGAGGCGGGGTCCCCACCGGGGAGCTGTTTTTT,CASSPGGGVPTGELFF
TRBV6-5,TRBD2,TRBJ2-7,few,TGTGCCAGCAGCCAAGGTGCGGGGGAGTACTTC,CASSQGAGEYF
TRBV7-9,TRBD2,TRBJ2-3,.,TGTGCCAGCAGTTCCGGGGGGGATACGCAGTATTTT,CASSSGGDTQYF
TRBV9,TRBD2,TRBJ2-3,few,TGTGCCAGCAGCCCCGGACTAGCGGGGGGGCCGGAAGATACGCAGTATTTT,CASSPGLAGGPEDTQYF
TRBV2,.,TRBJ1-2,.,TGTGCCAGCAGTAGCGAGGACTATGGCTACACCTTC,CASSSEDYGYTF